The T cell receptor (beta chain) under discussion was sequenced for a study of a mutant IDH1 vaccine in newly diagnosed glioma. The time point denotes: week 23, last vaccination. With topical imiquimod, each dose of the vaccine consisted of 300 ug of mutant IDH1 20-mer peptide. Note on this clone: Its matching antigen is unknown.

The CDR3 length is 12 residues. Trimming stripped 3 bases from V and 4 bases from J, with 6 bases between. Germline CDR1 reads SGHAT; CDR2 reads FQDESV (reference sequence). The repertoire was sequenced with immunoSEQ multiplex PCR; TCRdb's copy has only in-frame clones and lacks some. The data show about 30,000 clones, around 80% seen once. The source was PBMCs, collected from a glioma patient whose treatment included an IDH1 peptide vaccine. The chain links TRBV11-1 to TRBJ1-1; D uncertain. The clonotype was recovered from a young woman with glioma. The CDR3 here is CASSLGFTEAFF. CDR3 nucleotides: TGTGCCAGCAGCTTGGGGTTCACTGAAGCTTTCTTT.